This TCR beta chain was profiled in a study of OX40 agonist ivuxolimab in advanced cancers. The length of the CDR3 is 20 residues. Clones were sequenced by immunoSEQ multiplex PCR, and TCRdb holds only the in-frame ones, with some missing. The sample shows some 40,000 clones, around nine tenths of them seen only once. The source of this sequence is an adult with an advanced solid tumor such as melanoma, head and neck, liver or kidney cancer. Sequenced material: CD4+ or CD8+ T cells sorted from blood, taken in a trial of the OX40 agonist ivuxolimab. This sequence joins TRBV12-2 and TRBJ2-1; TRBD2, the table's D call, was not compared with the DNA. TRBV12-2 corresponds to a pseudogene. The chain's CDR3 is CASRSPGGWGGPSSYNEQFF. In DNA, the CDR3 is TGTGCAAGTCGCTCTCCGGGTGGCTGGGGGGGGCCCAGCTCCTACAATGAGCAGTTCTTC.